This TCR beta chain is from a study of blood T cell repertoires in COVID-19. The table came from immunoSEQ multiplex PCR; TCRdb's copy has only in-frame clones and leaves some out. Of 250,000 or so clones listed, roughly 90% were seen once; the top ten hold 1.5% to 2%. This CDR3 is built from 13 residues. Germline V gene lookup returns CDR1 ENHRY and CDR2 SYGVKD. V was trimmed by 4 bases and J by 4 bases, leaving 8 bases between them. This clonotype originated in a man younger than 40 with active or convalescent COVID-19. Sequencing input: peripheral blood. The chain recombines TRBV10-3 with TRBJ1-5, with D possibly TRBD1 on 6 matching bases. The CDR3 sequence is CAISGTANQPQHF. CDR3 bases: TGTGCCATCAGTGGGACAGCAAATCAGCCCCAGCATTTT.